The sequence of this TCR beta chain was determined in a study of tumor and adjacent non-tumor tissue in lung cancer. The CDR3 contains 14 residues. The germline CDR1 and CDR2 sequences are SQVTM and ANQGSEA. The library came from three nested PCR rounds adapted from ARM-PCR protocols. TCRdb processed the multiplex PCR reads anew with MiXCR; each CDR3 protein has one entry. The sample consists of about 110,000 distinct CDR3 sequences, 60% to 80% of them appearing once. The template was RNA from unsorted bulk tissue. As for this clonotype: The antigen remains unidentified. The junction shows a germline mismatch at one end, possibly a read error.

Study outcomes and limitations: In normal lung, the top 100 clones were significantly more dominant than in tumor.

The chain has TRBV29-1 and TRBJ1-1; D perhaps matches TRBD1 (6 bases). The source is a woman aged 60-75 years with non-small cell lung cancer. The sequenced sample consisted of lung tumor tissue. The CDR3 bases are TGCAGCATTGGTCCCGATGGAACAGGGTTTGAAGCTCTCTTT. It translates to CSIGPDGTGFEALF.